These 22 T cell receptor beta chains were sequenced from one sample in a study of T cell repertoires in aging, cancer and after chemotherapy. The template was genomic DNA from peripheral blood, not RNA. Rearranged V-D-J TRB sequences were amplified with a mixed TRB-A/B primer pool. MiXCR, applied by TCRdb to the multiplex PCR reads, yields one record per CDR3 protein. The profile covers 5,000 or so distinct CDR3 sequences, with about 25% appearing a single time and 15% to 20% taken by the ten largest. Sample: blood. The receptors derive from a human donor in good health.

This sequence joins TRBV9 and TRBJ2-7; TRBD1 matches at 10 bases. The CDR3 has 13 amino acids. From germline, CDR1 is SGDLS and CDR2 YYNGEE. V trimming: 3 bases; J trimming: 6 bases; junction bases outside the gene matches: 3. In DNA, the CDR3 is TGTGCCAGCAGCGCATGGGACAGGGGCGAGCAGTACTTC. The encoded protein is CASSAWDRGEQYF. Using reference TRBV9 and TRBJ2-7 for the parts outside the CDR3, the full variable domain is DSGVTQTPKHLITATGQRVTLRCSPRSGDLSVYWYQQSLDQGLQFLIQYYNGEERAKGNILERFSAQQFPDLHSELNLSSLELGDSALYFCASSAWDRGEQYFGPGTRLTVT.

This clonotype was detected a few times. J is TRBJ1-2 and V is TRBV12-3 or TRBV12-4, with TRBD1 as a possible D gene (5 bases). Between the trimmed V and J ends, which lost 7 bases and 8 bases, there was a span of 14 bases. This CDR3 has 12 amino acids. As DNA, the CDR3 is TGTGCCAGCACCCTCTCAAGGGGCGGCTACACCTTC. This translates into CASTLSRGGYTF.

This clonotype ranks as medium-sized. V is TRBV5-6 and J is TRBJ2-2; D gene uncertain. CDR3 length: 14 amino acids. V lost 1 base and J 5 bases, leaving 9 bases between the germline ends. The germline CDR1 and CDR2 sequences are SGHDT and YYEEEE. The CDR3 bases are TGTGCCAGCAGCTTGCTTTGGGAAACCGGGGAGCTGTTTTTT. Translated, it gives CASSLLWETGELFF.

This clonotype was seen a single time. Possible read error: a much larger clone is one base away. The chain couples TRBV6-2 or TRBV6-3 to TRBJ1-5; the match to TRBD1 covers 9 bases. The CDR3 is made up of 15 amino acids. Germline-derived CDR1 and CDR2 are MNHEY and SVGEGT. V lost 5 bases, J lost 6 bases, and 8 bases stayed unmatched. Written as DNA, the CDR3 is TGTGCCAGCAGTCTACAGGGGGCGGAGGTTCAGCCCCAGCATTTT. It translates to CASSLQGAEVQPQHF.

As regards this clonotype: An end of the junction differs from the germline gene, which may be a read error. The genes are TRBV12-3 or TRBV12-4 and TRBJ2-3, with 9 positions matching TRBD1. The CDR3 extends over 14 amino acids. CDR3 protein: CANSPRQDRGSQYF. In DNA, the CDR3 is TGTGCCAACAGTCCCCGACAGGACAGGGGATCGCAGTATTTT.

To note about this clonotype: The CDR3 does not end in the conserved phenylalanine or tryptophan, so this is likely a read error. DNA of the CDR3: TGTGCCAGCAGTTTACGTCGGGGACACACCGGGGAGCTGTTTTCT. This gives the protein CASSLRRGHTGELFS. The chain uses TRBV12-3 or TRBV12-4 and TRBJ2-2; D may correspond to TRBD1 or TRBD2 (5 bases each). This CDR3 contains 15 residues. Trimming pared 2 bases from V and 3 bases from J, leaving 10 bases between.

This clonotype is classed as medium-sized. The CDR3 DNA sequence: TGTGCCACCAGTGATTTGCTCGAGAGCACAGATACGCAGTATTTT. This encodes CATSDLLESTDTQYF. The chain couples TRBV24-1 to TRBJ2-3, with D uncertain. CDR1 and CDR2 from the germline V gene are KGHDR and SFDVKD. This CDR3 has 15 residues. V was trimmed by 0 bases and J by 0 bases, leaving 6 bases between them.

In regard to this clonotype: A much larger clone lies a single base off, so this may be a read error. The rearrangement uses TRBV6-2 or TRBV6-3 and TRBJ2-3, with a possible D match to TRBD2 (6 bases). CDR1 MNHEY and CDR2 SVGEGT come from the germline V gene. This CDR3 contains 17 residues. The CDR3 is CASSYPRIPTSTDTKYF. DNA of the CDR3: TGTGCCAGCAGTTACCCCAGGATCCCCACTAGCACAGATACGAAGTATTTT.

This chain uses TRBV7-9 with TRBJ1-4; 7 nucleotides line up with TRBD1. Germline V gene lookup returns CDR1 SEHNR and CDR2 FQNEAQ (reference sequence). This CDR3 is built from 15 residues. Losses at the gene ends were 5 bases for V and 2 bases for J; bases not matched to a gene: 5. CDR3 sequence: CASSPTGQTNEKLFF. CDR3 bases: TGTGCCAGCAGCCCGACGGGACAGACTAATGAAAAACTGTTTTTT.

This clonotype was seen only a few times. The chain couples TRBV30 to TRBJ2-2; 7 nucleotides line up with TRBD1. J gave up 4 bases and V 2 bases, and 10 bases lay outside the gene matches. Germline V gives CDR1 GTSNPN, CDR2 SVGIG (reference sequence). This CDR3 spans 16 amino acids. The CDR3 DNA sequence: TGTGCCTGGAGTCAGAGTCGGGACAGTGTCACCGGGGAGCTGTTTTTT. This gives the protein CAWSQSRDSVTGELFF.

This clonotype was seen once. The junction departs from germline at one end; a sequencing error may be responsible. This chain uses TRBV12-3 or TRBV12-4 with TRBJ2-4; D is unresolved. The length of the CDR3 is 14 residues. CDR3 nucleotides: TGTACCAGCAGTTTGGGTGGGCCGGGTGACATTCAGTACTTC. Its translation is CTSSLGGPGDIQYF.

This clonotype was recorded a few times. The rearrangement uses TRBV18 and TRBJ1-1; 9 nucleotides match TRBD1. CDR3 length equals 14 residues. The J segment lost 3 bases and the V segment lost 3 bases, leaving 2 bases of the junction unmatched. Germline assignment: CDR1 KGHSH and CDR2 LQKENI. The CDR3 DNA sequence: TGTGCCAGCTCACCCAGGACAGGGGACACTGAAGCTTTCTTT. Translation gives CASSPRTGDTEAFF.

V gene TRBV12-3 or TRBV12-4 combines with J gene TRBJ2-7, with a weak D call TRBD1 (6 bases). The V end was cut by 4 bases, the J end by 4 bases, with 8 bases between. CDR3 length: 12 amino acids. The DNA of the CDR3 is TGTGCCAGCAGTTACAGGGTTTACGAGCAGTACTTC. Amino acids: CASSYRVYEQYF.

The chain carries TRBV7-9 and TRBJ1-5, with D unclear. This CDR3 contains 13 residues. The germline gives CDR1 SEHNR, CDR2 FQNEAQ (reference sequence). V lost 6 bases and J lost 5, with 11 bases in between. DNA for the CDR3: TGTGCCAGCAGAAAAGACGGTGATCAGCCCCAGCATTTT. Amino acids: CASRKDGDQPQHF.

This clonotype counts as medium-sized. This chain joins TRBV6-1 and TRBJ2-7; TRBD2 matches at 12 bases. CDR1 is MNHNS, CDR2 SASEGT, per germline. This CDR3 has 15 amino acids. V shed 8 bases and J 2 bases; nucleotides not matched to a gene: 7. The CDR3, as DNA: TGTGCCAGCGACCCAGGACTAGCGGGAACCTACGAGCAGTACTTC. Encoded protein: CASDPGLAGTYEQYF.

In regard to this clonotype: Possible read error: a much larger clone is one base away. The chain links TRBV7-2 to TRBJ2-5; 8 bases align to TRBD2. This CDR3 is 16 amino acids long. Germline values: CDR1 SGHTA, CDR2 FQGNSA. CDR3 region: CARSLSGAGALETQYF. As DNA, the CDR3 is TGTGCCAGAAGCTTAAGCGGAGCGGGGGCCCTGGAGACCCAGTACTTC.

CDR3 region: CASSSTGLGDQPQHF. The CDR3 nucleotides read TGTGCCAGCAGTTCGACAGGGTTGGGCGATCAGCCCCAGCATTTT. This sequence joins TRBV27 and TRBJ1-5, with 7 positions matching TRBD1. The CDR3 consists of 15 residues. V lost 4 bases to trimming and J lost 5 bases; unmatched junction nucleotides: 8. The germline CDR1 and CDR2 sequences are MNHEY and SMNVEV (reference sequence).

This rearrangement joins TRBV12-5 to TRBJ1-3; maybe TRBD1 (5 bases). The CDR3 length is 17 residues. The germline V gene encodes CDR1 LGHNT and CDR2 FRNRAP. Trimming pared 0 bases from V and 4 bases from J, leaving 16 bases between. DNA of the CDR3: TGTGCTAGTGGTTTGGTGCCGGGACCCAAGGAAGGAAACACCATATATTTT. Its translation is CASGLVPGPKEGNTIYF. The whole variable domain, filled in from reference TRBV12-5 and TRBJ1-3, reads DARVTQTPRHKVTEMGQEVTMRCQPILGHNTVFWYRQTMMQGLELLAYFRNRAPLDDSGMPKDRFSAEMPDATLATLKIQPSEPRDSAVYFCASGLVPGPKEGNTIYFGEGSWLTVV.

This clonotype is categorized as medium-sized. V is TRBV6-5 and J is TRBJ1-4; 7 nucleotides match TRBD1. The CDR3 extends over 14 amino acids. Trimming at V came to 2 bases and at J to 8 bases, leaving 5 bases not matched to a gene. The germline gives CDR1 MNHEY, CDR2 SVGAGI. The CDR3 here is CASSYDREVEKLFF. In DNA form, the CDR3 reads TGTGCCAGCAGTTACGACAGGGAAGTGGAAAAACTGTTTTTT.

With regard to this clonotype: Just one base apart from a much larger clone, this may be a read error. The chain recombines TRBV5-5 with TRBJ2-2, with a weak D call TRBD2 (6 bases). Germline values: CDR1 SGHKS, CDR2 YYEKEE (reference sequence). The length of the CDR3 is 13 residues. The CDR3 is CASSWREIGGLFF. The CDR3 DNA sequence: TGTGCCAGCAGCTGGAGGGAGATCGGGGGGCTGTTTTTT.

This clonotype was picked up a small number of times. V usage is TRBV7-9 and J usage is TRBJ1-2, with TRBD1 as a possible D gene (5 bases). The germline V and J ends were trimmed by 3 bases and 5 bases, with 13 bases remaining between them. This CDR3 comprises 14 residues. The germline CDR1 and CDR2 sequences are SEHNR and FQNEAQ (reference sequence). The CDR3 bases are TGTGCCAGCAGCTTCCAGGGCGGGGGGTATGGCTACACCTTC. It encodes CASSFQGGGYGYTF.

This clonotype was seen a few times. The chain combines TRBV10-3 with TRBJ2-5, with 12 bases fitting TRBD2. CDR1 ENHRY and CDR2 SYGVKD come from the germline V gene. The trim removed 0 bases at V and 3 bases at J, leaving 11 bases unmatched. The CDR3 runs 19 residues. The DNA for the CDR3 is TGTGCCATCAGTGAGTCGACGACTAGCGGGGGTACAAGGGAAGAGACCCAGTACTTC. The encoded protein is CAISESTTSGGTREETQYF.